These T cell receptor beta chains were read from a single sample in a study of siplizumab effects on memory and regulatory T cells. These receptors are not linked to any known antigen. Clones were read by immunoSEQ multiplex PCR, and TCRdb kept only the in-frame ones, dropping some. The sample lists 11,000 to 15,000 clones; around 49% were seen once. The sample was CFSE-low (dividing) CD4+ T cells sorted from an allogeneic mixed lymphocyte reaction. The receptors come from a human donor in good health; the cells came from an allogeneic mixed lymphocyte reaction. The CDR3 runs from the conserved cysteine through the conserved F or W. The order of the fields is V gene, D gene, clone size, J gene, CDR3 DNA, CDR3 protein. D genes are given only for firm matches. Where a row states a size, it is once, few, many or the class of an expanded clone; other rows omit it.

TRBV9	TRBD1	few	TRBJ1-1	TGTGCCAGCAGCGTCCAGACAGGGCCTGACGCTGAAGCTTTCTTT	CASSVQTGPDAEAFF
TRBV6-5	TRBD2	-	TRBJ2-3	TGTGCCAGCGGGGCTAGCGGGGGGACCACAGATACGCAGTATTTT	CASGASGGTTDTQYF
TRBV5-5	-	few	TRBJ2-2	TGTGCCAGCAGCTTGGACGGGGCCACGCTTCGGGAGCTGTTTTTT	CASSLDGATLRELFF
TRBV30	TRBD1	few	TRBJ2-1	TGTGCCTGGAGGACAGGGTCACATTTCGGTGAGCAGTTCTTC	CAWRTGSHFGEQFF
TRBV5-8	TRBD2	few	TRBJ2-3	TGTGCCAGCAGCTTGATTAGGACTAGCGGGTGGACTTACACAGATACGCAGTATTTT	CASSLIRTSGWTYTDTQYF
TRBV30	-	-	TRBJ1-6	TGTGCCTGGAGTGTATGGCAGGGGTATAATTCACCCCTCCACTTT	CAWSVWQGYNSPLHF
TRBV14	-	-	TRBJ2-5	TGTGCCTGGGATAGCGGAGAGACCCAGTACTTC	CAWDSGETQYF
TRBV5-4	-	few	TRBJ2-2	TGTGCCAGCAGCCAAGTCACCGGGACGAACACCGGGGAGCTGTTTTTT	CASSQVTGTNTGELFF
TRBV5-5	-	-	TRBJ2-7	TGTGCCAGCAGCTTGGAGTGGCCCTACGAGCAGTACTTC	CASSLEWPYEQYF
TRBV2	TRBD1	-	TRBJ1-6	TGTGCCAGCACCCCGGACAGGGGGCTTAATTCACCCCTCCACTTT	CASTPDRGLNSPLHF
TRBV7-8	TRBD2	medium-sized	TRBJ2-7	TGTGCCAGCAGCTTTGTAGCGGGAGTCGATGGGACCTACGAGCAGTACTTC	CASSFVAGVDGTYEQYF
TRBV28	TRBD2	few	TRBJ2-1	TGTGCCAGCAGTCCGCCCAAGGCGGGAGTCGGCAATGAGCAGTTCTTC	CASSPPKAGVGNEQFF
TRBV4-1	-	-	TRBJ2-4	TGCGCCAGCAGCCAAGATACCGGAGCCAAAAACATTCAGTACTTC	CASSQDTGAKNIQYF
TRBV11-1	TRBD1	few	TRBJ1-2	TGTGCCAGCAGCCCTCCGGCGGGACAGGGTTTCTATGGCTACACCTTC	CASSPPAGQGFYGYTF
TRBV9	-	-	TRBJ2-3	TGTGCCAGCAGCGCGATGTGGAGCACAGATACGCAGTATTTT	CASSAMWSTDTQYF
TRBV4-1	TRBD1	-	TRBJ1-1	TGCGCCAGCATGTTAACAGGGGGCACTGAAGCTTTCTTT	CASMLTGGTEAFF
TRBV5-1	-	-	TRBJ1-4	TGCGCCAGCAGCCTAAGACTGGATGAAAAACTGTTTTTT	CASSLRLDEKLFF
TRBV27	TRBD2	-	TRBJ2-7	TGTGCCAGCAGTTTAGGGACTACTTACGAGCAGTACTTC	CASSLGTTYEQYF
TRBV18	-	medium-sized	TRBJ1-1	TGTGCCAGCTCACTCCACAGTAACACTGAAGCTTTCTTT	CASSLHSNTEAFF
TRBV7-3	-	-	TRBJ2-7	TGTGCCAGCAGTTTAAGGAGGGGCTCCGAGCAGTACTTC	CASSLRRGSEQYF
TRBV10-3	-	-	TRBJ2-2	TGTGCCATCAGTGAGGGACAGTCACACACCGGGGAGCTGTTTTTT	CAISEGQSHTGELFF
TRBV7-8	TRBD1	once	TRBJ1-3	TGTGCCAGCAGCACAAGGGGGCAGCTCTCTGGAAACACCATATATTTT	CASSTRGQLSGNTIYF
TRBV18	-	few	TRBJ2-2	TGTGCCAGCTCACCAGACCTCGCCGGGGAGCTGTTTTTT	CASSPDLAGELFF
TRBV7-2	TRBD2	few	TRBJ2-7	TGTGCCAGCAGCTTAGGACTAGCGGGGGCCGGCGGGGGCGAGCAGTACTTC	CASSLGLAGAGGGEQYF
TRBV18	-	-	TRBJ2-5	TGTGCCAGCCCACCGGTGCCACAAGAGACCCAGTACTTC	CASPPVPQETQYF
TRBV11-3	-	few	TRBJ2-1	TGTGCCAGCAGCCCGGGACTGTCGAGCTCCTACAATGAGCAGTTCTTC	CASSPGLSSSYNEQFF
TRBV30	-	-	TRBJ1-2	TGTGCTGGACCCCCCCCCGCGGAGGGGGTTACGTTATCTTATGGCTACACCTTC	CAGPPPAEGVTLSYGYTF
TRBV4-2	TRBD1	-	TRBJ1-2	TGTGCCAGCAGCCAAGCCCCTTGGGACAGCGCTTATGGCTACACCTTC	CASSQAPWDSAYGYTF
TRBV7-9	-	once	TRBJ2-1	TGTGCCAGCAGCTTGATGGGTATAACGGGTGAGCAGTTCTTC	CASSLMGITGEQFF
TRBV5-1	-	few	TRBJ2-7	TGCGCCAGCAGCTTGGATTCTTGGACAGCCTACTACGAGCAGTACTTC	CASSLDSWTAYYEQYF
TRBV10-2	TRBD1	-	TRBJ1-5	TGCGCCACCGGGACAGTTTATAGCAATCAGCCCCAGCATTTT	CATGTVYSNQPQHF
TRBV19	-	-	TRBJ1-2	TGTGCCAGTAGTATAGGGGGCAAGGCTCCCTATGGCTACACCTTC	CASSIGGKAPYGYTF
TRBV7-3	-	once	TRBJ1-1	TGTGCCAGCAGCTTAACAACGCTAGGTGAAGCTTTCTTT	CASSLTTLGEAFF
TRBV19	TRBD2	-	TRBJ2-2	TGTGCCAGTAGTCTAGCGGCACTAACCGGGGAGCTGTTTTTT	CASSLAALTGELFF
TRBV6-5	-	once	TRBJ2-7	TGTGCCAGCAGCCGTTGGGGGGGCGGCGAGCAGTACTTC	CASSRWGGGEQYF
TRBV10-3	-	-	TRBJ1-2	TGTGCCATCAGTGAGGAGGCAGGCTCCAACTATGGCTACACCTTC	CAISEEAGSNYGYTF
TRBV19	-	few	TRBJ2-2	TGTGCCAGTAGTATTCTAGGCGGGACCGGGGAGCTGTTTTTT	CASSILGGTGELFF
TRBV19	TRBD1	-	TRBJ1-4	TGTGCCAGTAACACGGGACAGATAAGTGAAAAACTGTTTTTT	CASNTGQISEKLFF
TRBV2	-	few	TRBJ2-2	TGTGCCAGCAGTGGCCAGGGGGGCACCGGGGAGCTGTTTTTT	CASSGQGGTGELFF
TRBV20-1	-	few	TRBJ2-3	TGCAGTGCCGCCTCAGATACGCAGTATTTT	CSAASDTQYF
TRBV7-9	-	once	TRBJ1-3	TGTGCCAGCAGCCGGAACCTGGGGAACACCATATATTTT	CASSRNLGNTIYF
TRBV7-9	-	-	TRBJ2-3	TGTGCCAGCAGCTTATCGGATACGCAGTATTTT	CASSLSDTQYF
TRBV28	-	-	TRBJ2-2	TGTGCCAGCACAGACACGAACACCGGGGAGCTGTTTTTT	CASTDTNTGELFF
TRBV5-1	-	-	TRBJ1-2	TGCGCCAGCAGCTTGGTCACAGGGTTGGGCTATGGCTACACCTTC	CASSLVTGLGYGYTF
TRBV7-9	TRBD2	medium-sized	TRBJ2-1	TGTGCCAGCAGCTTAGGGGCTAGCGGGAGGGTGGATGAGCAGTTCTTC	CASSLGASGRVDEQFF
TRBV11-3	-	few	TRBJ2-6	TGTGCCAGCCCCCGGTCGGTCCGATTCTCTGGGGCCAACGTCCTGACTTTC	CASPRSVRFSGANVLTF
TRBV25-1	TRBD2	-	TRBJ2-1	TGTGCCAGCAGTGACGTGGGGACTAGCGGGACTGAGCAGTTCTTC	CASSDVGTSGTEQFF
TRBV19	TRBD2	few	TRBJ2-1	TGTGCCAGTAGTCTGTCTAGCGGGAGATACAATGAGCAGTTCTTC	CASSLSSGRYNEQFF
TRBV19	-	-	TRBJ1-2	TGTGCCAGTAGATCGGGTTACTATGGCTACACCTTC	CASRSGYYGYTF
TRBV5-1	-	few	TRBJ2-4	TGCGCCAGCAGCTTGGATGGAGGGTCTAGCATTCAGTACTTC	CASSLDGGSSIQYF
TRBV9	-	-	TRBJ1-2	TGTGCCAGCAGCGTAGGAGTGAATCCCTTCTATGGCTACACCTTC	CASSVGVNPFYGYTF
TRBV10-3	-	large	TRBJ2-7	TGTGCCATCAGTGGGGACTGGAGCTCCTACGAGCAGTACTTC	CAISGDWSSYEQYF
TRBV10-3	TRBD2	-	TRBJ2-7	TGTGCCATCAAGATGACTAGCGGGGGGGGCGAGCAGTACTTC	CAIKMTSGGGEQYF